The source of this TCR beta chain is a study of CD8 T cells in ankylosing spondylitis. Study-level results: It appeared that ankylosing spondylitis blood was characterized by a TCR beta motif of several highly homologous variants. Within peripheral blood, clones linked to disease were CD8+ and relatively rare. Researchers reportedly found disease-linked clones significantly enriched in matched ankylosing spondylitis synovial fluid.

This clonotype was seen many times. Its antigen remains unknown. With molecular barcodes, quantitative 5'-RACE was used to make the TCR beta libraries. Using its own MiXCR run on the 5' RACE reads, TCRdb lists one record per CDR3 protein. This sample carries about 100,000 distinct CDR3 sequences, about 9% of them seen once, and the ten largest clones take 5.1%. The TCR comes from a male donor with ankylosing spondylitis or in good health (not recorded which). Specimen: blood, either unsorted or a sorted T cell fraction (not recorded which).

CDR3 in amino acids: CATSDLAQSGYTF. CDR3 DNA sequence: TGTGCCACCAGTGATTTAGCACAATCGGGCTACACCTTC. The gene calls are TRBV24-1 and TRBJ1-2; D is uncertain. Germline loops: CDR1 KGHDR, CDR2 SFDVKD. This CDR3 spans 13 amino acids. V was shortened by 1 base and J by 8 bases, with 10 bases between the two germline ends.